These T cell receptor beta chains were read from a single sample in a study of cytomegalovirus exposure and HLA in healthy donors. The data were produced by immunoSEQ multiplex PCR, yet TCRdb's version contains in-frame clones alone and is incomplete. Of over 150,000 clones in the sample, about 82% are singletons; the top ten hold approximately 2.4%. The sequenced sample was PBMCs. Receptor source: a male donor in good health and CMV-seronegative. Each CDR3 is given with its conserved first and last residue. The D gene is left open where the match is weak. Clone sizes are given selectively: once, few, many, or a class where the clone is expanded.

.,TRBD1,TRBJ2-2,TRBV2,15,CASSERDRVTGELFF,TGTGCCAGCAGTGAAAGGGACAGGGTCACCGGGGAGCTGTTTTTT
few,.,TRBJ2-2,TRBV6-5,15,CASSSVAGVTGELFF,TGTGCCAGCAGTTCCGTCGCCGGGGTCACCGGGGAGCTGTTTTTT
.,TRBD1,TRBJ1-1,TRBV19,15,CASSIVGQGSAEAFF,TGTGCCAGTAGTATCGTGGGACAGGGGTCGGCTGAAGCTTTCTTT
.,.,TRBJ2-2,TRBV7-3,16,CASSLQRPPNTGELFF,TGTGCCAGCAGCTTACAGCGGCCGCCGAACACCGGGGAGCTGTTTTTT
once,.,TRBJ1-3,TRBV9,16,CASSPNVGGGGNTIYF,TGTGCCAGCAGCCCCAACGTTGGGGGAGGAGGAAACACCATATATTTT
.,TRBD1,TRBJ1-2,TRBV5-1,18,CASSYIRSGQATYYGYTF,TGCGCCAGCAGCTATATTCGATCCGGACAGGCGACTTACTATGGCTACACCTTC
.,.,TRBJ2-1,TRBV4-3,14,CASSQDQASYEQFF,TGCGCCAGCAGCCAAGATCAGGCTAGCTATGAGCAGTTCTTC
.,TRBD2,TRBJ2-5,TRBV5-4,14,CASSPHGTKETQYF,TGTGCCAGCAGCCCCCATGGGACTAAAGAGACCCAGTACTTC
.,.,TRBJ2-3,TRBV5-1,16,CASSLTGGLSGDTQYF,TGCGCCAGCAGCCTTACGGGGGGCCTCTCTGGAGATACGCAGTATTTT
.,TRBD1,TRBJ2-2,TRBV4-2,17,CASSQEGRGLNTGELFF,TGTGCCAGCAGCCAAGAGGGCAGGGGGCTCAACACCGGGGAGCTGTTTTTT
.,TRBD2,TRBJ2-1,TRBV5-5,15,CASSGPRGGTNEQFF,TGTGCCAGCAGCGGCCCTCGGGGGGGTACGAATGAGCAGTTCTTC
.,TRBD1,TRBJ2-1,TRBV5-1,15,CASSITGTVNNEQFF,TGCGCCAGCAGCATAACCGGGACAGTCAACAATGAGCAGTTCTTC
few,.,TRBJ2-3,TRBV5-1,14,CASSLAGLGDTQYF,TGCGCCAGCAGCTTGGCTGGGCTCGGAGATACGCAGTATTTT
.,TRBD2,TRBJ2-7,TRBV10-3,17,CAISDRVSGGRDYEQYF,TGTGCCATCAGTGACCGTGTTAGCGGGGGGAGGGACTACGAGCAGTACTTC
.,TRBD1,TRBJ1-1,TRBV19,14,CASSVAGGDTEAFF,TGTGCCAGTAGTGTGGCAGGGGGTGACACTGAAGCTTTCTTT
once,TRBD1,TRBJ2-6,TRBV7-2,17,CASRTGTGYSGANVLTF,TGTGCCAGCAGGACCGGGACAGGTTACTCTGGGGCCAACGTCCTGACTTTC
few,TRBD1,TRBJ1-6,TRBV30,17,CAWRRGQGRSYNSPLHF,TGTGCCTGGAGGAGGGGACAGGGCCGCTCCTATAATTCACCCCTCCACTTT
.,.,TRBJ2-2,TRBV28,15,CASSNQGGNTGELFF,TGTGCCAGCAGTAACCAGGGGGGTAACACCGGGGAGCTGTTTTTT
.,.,TRBJ1-2,TRBV5-6,15,CASSLGGAGFYGYTF,TGTGCCAGCAGCTTGGGCGGAGCGGGGTTCTATGGCTACACCTTC
.,.,TRBJ2-3,TRBV29-1,14,CSVYRITSTDTQYF,TGCAGCGTCTACAGGATTACTAGCACAGATACGCAGTATTTT
.,.,TRBJ2-7,TRBV13,13,CASSLVGPYEQYF,TGTGCCAGCAGCTTGGTGGGGCCCTACGAGCAGTACTTC
.,TRBD2,TRBJ2-7,TRBV7-9,15,CASSFGPSGTYEQYF,TGTGCCAGCAGCTTCGGGCCTAGCGGGACCTACGAGCAGTACTTC
few,TRBD1,TRBJ2-7,TRBV6-5,12,CASSRQGYEQYF,TGTGCCAGCAGCCGACAGGGCTACGAGCAGTACTTC
.,TRBD1,TRBJ2-3,TRBV11-1,16,CASSPRTGTSTDTQYF,TGTGCCAGCAGCCCTCGGACAGGGACTAGCACAGATACGCAGTATTTT
many,TRBD1,TRBJ1-5,TRBV28,14,CASSPDRGWQPQHF,TGTGCCAGCAGCCCTGACAGGGGATGGCAGCCCCAGCATTTT
.,.,TRBJ1-1,TRBV6-6,13,CASSKQENTEAFF,TGTGCCAGCAGTAAACAGGAGAACACTGAAGCTTTCTTT
.,TRBD1,TRBJ1-2,TRBV12-5,14,CASGPGQRYYGYTF,TGTGCTAGTGGCCCGGGACAGAGATACTATGGCTACACCTTC
.,.,TRBJ1-1,TRBV9,13,CASSAGVNTEAFF,TGTGCCAGCAGCGCAGGGGTAAACACTGAAGCTTTCTTT
once,.,TRBJ1-2,TRBV18,11,CASSIAGGYTF,TGTGCCAGCTCGATAGCTGGTGGCTACACCTTC
.,.,TRBJ2-1,TRBV2,13,CATGTGMVNEQFF,TGTGCCACCGGGACTGGTATGGTCAATGAGCAGTTCTTC
.,TRBD2,TRBJ2-1,TRBV25-1,18,CASSAGTSGGLPGNEQFF,TGTGCCAGCAGTGCCGGGACTAGCGGGGGCCTCCCGGGTAATGAGCAGTTCTTC
.,.,TRBJ1-1,TRBV7-2,17,CASSLATPGLRWAEAFF,TGTGCCAGCAGCTTAGCTACGCCGGGACTCCGATGGGCTGAAGCTTTCTTT
.,TRBD2,TRBJ2-2,TRBV18,18,CASSPRTSGSTGPGELFF,TGTGCCAGCTCACCCAGGACTAGCGGGAGTACAGGCCCCGGGGAGCTGTTTTTT
few,.,TRBJ1-6,TRBV7-9,14,CASSLLRMDSPLHF,TGTGCCAGCAGCCTTCTGAGGATGGATTCACCCCTCCACTTT
few,TRBD2,TRBJ2-7,TRBV4-1,15,CASSQVAGGDYEQYF,TGCGCCAGCAGCCAAGTAGCGGGAGGGGATTACGAGCAGTACTTC
.,TRBD2,TRBJ2-7,TRBV5-6,16,CASSRGTSGITYEQYF,TGTGCCAGCAGCCGCGGGACTAGCGGGATCACCTACGAGCAGTACTTC
few,TRBD1,TRBJ1-1,TRBV6-6,13,CASNPGQGREAFF,TGTGCCAGCAATCCGGGACAGGGGCGAGAAGCTTTCTTT
.,.,TRBJ1-2,TRBV5-6,14,CASSFHRTRYGYPF,TGTGCCAGCAGCTTCCACAGGACGAGATATGGCTACCCCTTC
once,.,TRBJ2-7,TRBV6-5,14,CASSSRTLSYEQYF,TGTGCCAGCAGTTCACGGACACTTTCCTACGAGCAGTACTTC
once,TRBD1,TRBJ2-2,TRBV7-2,16,CASSLTGGATAGELFF,TGTGCCAGCAGCTTGACAGGGGGCGCTACTGCCGGGGAGCTGTTTTTT
.,TRBD1,TRBJ2-3,TRBV28,16,CASSSPHRGGTDTQYF,TGTGCCAGCAGTTCACCCCACAGGGGCGGCACAGATACGCAGTATTTT
.,TRBD2,TRBJ2-3,TRBV4-2,20,CASSQAGLAGVGRSTDTQYF,TGTGCCAGCAGCCAGGCGGGACTAGCGGGAGTCGGGCGGTCCACAGATACGCAGTATTTT
.,.,TRBJ2-1,TRBV6-4,15,CASSAHVSLRGEQFF,TGTGCCAGCAGTGCCCACGTCTCCCTGCGGGGTGAGCAGTTCTTC
.,.,TRBJ2-5,TRBV5-4,14,CASSSGQRQETQYF,TGTGCCAGCAGCTCTGGACAGAGACAAGAGACCCAGTACTTC
.,TRBD2,TRBJ2-1,TRBV29-1,16,CSVVELLAGVYNEQFF,TGCAGCGTTGTAGAATTACTAGCGGGGGTCTACAATGAGCAGTTCTTC
.,TRBD1,TRBJ2-5,TRBV10-3,17,CAISEWGQGIKQETQYF,TGTGCCATCAGTGAGTGGGGACAGGGGATCAAACAAGAGACCCAGTACTTC
once,TRBD2,TRBJ2-1,TRBV6-5,14,CASSPSGRYNEQFF,TGTGCCAGCAGCCCTAGCGGGCGTTACAATGAGCAGTTCTTC